This T cell receptor beta chain was sequenced for a study of OX40 agonist ivuxolimab in advanced cancers. Overall study context: The study treated patients with ivuxolimab, an agonistic anti-OX40 (CD134) antibody.

Of note for this clone: Its antigen is still unknown.

Study-wide results and limits: Among the lowest levels of clonal expansion were found in partial responders at 0.1-3.0 mg/kg. The study observed clonal expansion of CD4+ and CD8+ blood T cells by week 6 at 0.1 to 3.0 mg/kg.

Samples were taken at baseline and on day 1 of cycles 4 and 7. Produced via immunoSEQ multiplex PCR; TCRdb's table is partial and in-frame only. The sample includes roughly 56,000 clones, roughly 84% seen only once; the top ten take 4.6%. The ends were cut back, 6 bases at V and 4 bases at J, with 16 bases in the middle. Germline V gene sequence: CDR1 MDHEN, CDR2 SYDVKM. CDR3 length: 15 residues. This receptor was obtained from an adult with an advanced solid tumor such as melanoma, head and neck, liver or kidney cancer. V gene TRBV28 combines with J gene TRBJ2-1; a weak D match, TRBD2 (6 bases). Sequencing was performed on CD4+ or CD8+ T cells sorted from blood, taken in a trial of the OX40 agonist ivuxolimab. The CDR3 here is CASSSGTVGYNEQFF. CDR3 sequence (DNA): TGTGCCAGCAGCTCCGGGACTGTGGGGTACAATGAGCAGTTCTTC.